This TCR beta chain was documented in a study of T cells after posttransplantation cyclophosphamide. Controls had myeloablative marrow grafts with methotrexate and calcineurin inhibitor, sampled at 1 year. The method was immunoSEQ multiplex PCR; TCRdb's version includes in-frame clones alone and lacks a portion of them. This sample has 23,000 or so clones, with 80% to 90% found just once. Germline V CDR1 and CDR2: SGDLS, YYNGEE. V lost 0 bases, J lost 9 bases, and 5 bases stayed unmatched. The CDR3 extends over 14 amino acids. The V and J genes are TRBV9 and TRBJ1-4; TRBD1 matches at 7 bases. This specimen consisted of PBMCs, obtained about 13 months after allogeneic stem cell transplant with calcineurin inhibitor and methotrexate. This clonotype was obtained from a female patient in her 30s who received an allogeneic stem cell transplant from an unrelated donor, was CMV-positive, and had acute and chronic GVHD. A share of the T cells may be of graft donor origin. The CDR3 protein is CASSVGTGPKKLFF. The CDR3, as DNA: TGTGCCAGCAGCGTAGGGACAGGCCCGAAAAAACTGTTTTTT.